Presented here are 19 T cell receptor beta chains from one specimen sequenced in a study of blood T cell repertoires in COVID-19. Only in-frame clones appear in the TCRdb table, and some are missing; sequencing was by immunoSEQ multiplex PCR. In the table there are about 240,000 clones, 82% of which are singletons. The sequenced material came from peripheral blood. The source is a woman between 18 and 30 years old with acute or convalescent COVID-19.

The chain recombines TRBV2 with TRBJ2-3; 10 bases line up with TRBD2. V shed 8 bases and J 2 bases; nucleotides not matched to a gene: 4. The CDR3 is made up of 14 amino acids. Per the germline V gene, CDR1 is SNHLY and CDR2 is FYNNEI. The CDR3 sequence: CASPGTSDTDTQYF. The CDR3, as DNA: TGTGCCAGCCCCGGGACTAGCGACACAGATACGCAGTATTTT.

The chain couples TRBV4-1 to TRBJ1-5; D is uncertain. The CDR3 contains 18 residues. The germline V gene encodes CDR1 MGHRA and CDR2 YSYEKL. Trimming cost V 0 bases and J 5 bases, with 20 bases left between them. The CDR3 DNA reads TGCGCCAGCAGCCAAGACTCCGGGAACCTTGGCAGAGATCAGCCCCAGCATTTT. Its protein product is CASSQDSGNLGRDQPQHF.

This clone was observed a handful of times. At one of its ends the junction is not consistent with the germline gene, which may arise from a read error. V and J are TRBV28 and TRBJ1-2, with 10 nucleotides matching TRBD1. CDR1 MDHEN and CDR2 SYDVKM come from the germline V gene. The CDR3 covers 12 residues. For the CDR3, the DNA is TGTGCCAGCAGTTTATTGGGACAGGGGTCGTTCTTC. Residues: CASSLLGQGSFF.

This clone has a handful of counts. The CDR3: CASSFSLNSPLHF. The CDR3 DNA reads as TGTGCCAGCAGTTTCTCCCTTAATTCACCCCTCCACTTT. This chain uses TRBV27 with TRBJ1-6; no definite D call. There are 13 residues in the CDR3. V was pared by 3 bases and J by 6 bases, with 6 bases between. CDR1 is MNHEY and CDR2 is SMNVEV in the germline V gene (reference sequence).

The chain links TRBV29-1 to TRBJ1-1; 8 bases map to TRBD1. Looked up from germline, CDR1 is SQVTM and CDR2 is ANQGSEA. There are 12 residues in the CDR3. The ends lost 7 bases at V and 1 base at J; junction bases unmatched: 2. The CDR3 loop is CSADRANTEAFF. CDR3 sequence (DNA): TGCAGCGCGGACAGGGCGAACACTGAAGCTTTCTTT.

The CDR3 loop is CASSTGWYGYTF. As DNA, the CDR3 is TGTGCCAGTTCTACAGGGTGGTACGGCTACACCTTC. V usage is TRBV19 and J usage is TRBJ1-2; tentatively, D is TRBD1 (6 bases). Germline V gene lookup returns CDR1 LNHDA and CDR2 SQIVND (reference sequence). This CDR3 region has 12 residues. The V and J ends lost 8 bases and 8 bases respectively, with 15 bases between them.

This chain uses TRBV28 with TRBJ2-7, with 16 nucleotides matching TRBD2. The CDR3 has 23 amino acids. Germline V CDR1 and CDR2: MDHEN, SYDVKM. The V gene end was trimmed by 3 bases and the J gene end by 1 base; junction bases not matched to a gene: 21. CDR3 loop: CASSLGPGQGTSGRVFPSYEQYF. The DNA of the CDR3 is TGTGCCAGCAGTTTGGGCCCGGGACAGGGGACTAGCGGGAGGGTCTTCCCTTCCTACGAGCAGTACTTC.

CDR3 DNA sequence: TGTGCCAGCAGCCCAACAGGGGCCCCTCTCTCTGGGGCCAACGTCCTGACTTTC. Its translation: CASSPTGAPLSGANVLTF. The V call is TRBV4-2, the J call TRBJ2-6, with 7 bases aligning to TRBD1. CDR3 length equals 18 residues. CDR1 and CDR2 from the germline V gene are LGHNA and YNFKEQ. The trim removed 4 bases at V and 0 bases at J, leaving 9 bases unmatched.

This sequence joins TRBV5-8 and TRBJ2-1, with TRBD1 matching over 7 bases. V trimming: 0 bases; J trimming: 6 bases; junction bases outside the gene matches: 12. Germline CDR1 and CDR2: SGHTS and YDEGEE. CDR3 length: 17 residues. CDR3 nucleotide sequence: TGTGCCAGCAGCTTGGCCCTGACAGGGAAAGATCGCAATGAGCAGTTCTTC. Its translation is CASSLALTGKDRNEQFF.

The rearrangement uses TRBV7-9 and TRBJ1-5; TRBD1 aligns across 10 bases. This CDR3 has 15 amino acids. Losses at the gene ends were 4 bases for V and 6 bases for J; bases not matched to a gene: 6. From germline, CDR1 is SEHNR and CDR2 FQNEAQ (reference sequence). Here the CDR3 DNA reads TGTGCCAGCAGCTCGTCCGGGACAGGGGCTCAGCCCCAGCATTTT. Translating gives CASSSSGTGAQPQHF.

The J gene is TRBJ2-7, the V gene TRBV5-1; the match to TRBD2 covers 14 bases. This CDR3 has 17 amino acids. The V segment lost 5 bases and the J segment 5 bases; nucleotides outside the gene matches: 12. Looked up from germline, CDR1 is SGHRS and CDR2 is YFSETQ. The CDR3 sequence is CASSLAGTSGSADEQYF. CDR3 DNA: TGCGCCAGCAGTCTCGCCGGGACTAGCGGGAGCGCGGACGAGCAGTACTTC.

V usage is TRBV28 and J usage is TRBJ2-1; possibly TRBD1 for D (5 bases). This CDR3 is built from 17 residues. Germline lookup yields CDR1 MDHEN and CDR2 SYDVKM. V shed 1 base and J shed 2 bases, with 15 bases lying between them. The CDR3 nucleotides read TGTGCCAGCAGTTTATTATATGGCAGGGCGGCCTACAATGAGCAGTTCTTC. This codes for CASSLLYGRAAYNEQFF.

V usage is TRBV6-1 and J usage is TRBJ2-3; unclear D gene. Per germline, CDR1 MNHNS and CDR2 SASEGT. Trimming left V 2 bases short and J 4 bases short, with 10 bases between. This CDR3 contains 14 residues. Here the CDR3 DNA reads TGTGCCAGCAGTGAAAGACTTTTGCCAGATACGCAGTATTTT. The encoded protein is CASSERLLPDTQYF.

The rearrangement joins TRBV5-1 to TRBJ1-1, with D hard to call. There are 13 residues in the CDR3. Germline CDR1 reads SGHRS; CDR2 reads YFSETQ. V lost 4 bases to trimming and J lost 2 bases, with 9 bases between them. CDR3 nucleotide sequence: TGCGCCAGCAGCCTAGACCCTAACACTGAAGCTTTCTTT. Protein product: CASSLDPNTEAFF.

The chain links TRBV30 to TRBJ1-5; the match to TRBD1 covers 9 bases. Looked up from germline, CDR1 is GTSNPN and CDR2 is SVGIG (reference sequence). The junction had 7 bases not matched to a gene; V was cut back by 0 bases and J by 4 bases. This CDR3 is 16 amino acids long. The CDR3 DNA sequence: TGTGCCTGGAGTGTAGGGGGACAGGGTGAGAATCAGCCCCAGCATTTT. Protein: CAWSVGGQGENQPQHF. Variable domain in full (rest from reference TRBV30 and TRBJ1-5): SQTIHQWPATLVQPVGSPLSLECTVEGTSNPNLYWYRQAAGRGLQLLFYSVGIGQISSEVPQNLSASRPQDRQFILSSKKLLLSDSGFYLCAWSVGGQGENQPQHFGDGTRLSIL.

The DNA of the CDR3 is TGTGCCAGCAGCGATACGACATCTGGAAACACCATATATTTT. This gives the protein CASSDTTSGNTIYF. This chain uses TRBV5-8 with TRBJ1-3, with D unclear. The germline gives CDR1 SGHTS, CDR2 YDEGEE. The CDR3 has 14 amino acids. V was shortened by 4 bases and J by 1 base, with 9 bases between the two germline ends.

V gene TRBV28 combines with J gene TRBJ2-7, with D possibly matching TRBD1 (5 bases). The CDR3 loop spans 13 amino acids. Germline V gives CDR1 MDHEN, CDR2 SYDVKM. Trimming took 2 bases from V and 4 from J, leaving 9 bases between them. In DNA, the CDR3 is TGTGCCAGCAGTTTACAGGGTGCATACGAGCAGTACTTC. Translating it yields CASSLQGAYEQYF.

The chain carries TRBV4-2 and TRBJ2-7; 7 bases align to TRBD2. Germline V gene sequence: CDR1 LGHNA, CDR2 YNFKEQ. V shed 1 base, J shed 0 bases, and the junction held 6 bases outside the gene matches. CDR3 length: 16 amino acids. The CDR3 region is CASSQGAGDGSYEQYF. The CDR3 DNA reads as TGTGCCAGCAGCCAAGGGGCGGGAGATGGCTCCTACGAGCAGTACTTC.

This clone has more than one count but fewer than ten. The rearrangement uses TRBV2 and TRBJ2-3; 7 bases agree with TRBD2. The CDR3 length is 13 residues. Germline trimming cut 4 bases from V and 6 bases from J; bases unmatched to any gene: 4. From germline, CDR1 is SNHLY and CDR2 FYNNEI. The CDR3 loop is CASSALAVDTQYF. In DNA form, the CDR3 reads TGTGCCAGCAGTGCCCTAGCGGTCGATACGCAGTATTTT.